The rows below give T cell receptor beta chains drawn from one sample of a study of early T cells in non-severe SARS-CoV-2 infection. MiXCR was run by TCRdb on the 5' RACE reads, yielding one entry per CDR3 protein. The sample lists tens of thousands of distinct CDR3 sequences; around 10% were seen once. This sample comprised whole blood, obtained at baseline. These receptors were taken from an adult who was a healthcare worker with PCR-confirmed SARS-CoV-2 infection or an uninfected control (not recorded which). Both conserved end residues are part of each CDR3. Each record gives: clone size, D gene, J gene, V gene, CDR3 protein. D genes are given only for firm matches. For some rows the clone size is stated as once, few or many, or as a class when expanded; others skip it.

>NA|NA|TRBJ2-2|TRBV21-1
CASSNGSPKNTGELFF
>NA|NA|TRBJ2-1|TRBV15
CATSRDHLIEQFF
>NA|NA|TRBJ2-7|TRBV28
CASSFSYYEQYF
>NA|NA|TRBJ2-7|TRBV11-2
CASSFFDSGEQYF
>few|NA|TRBJ2-1|TRBV6-6
CASRQESSYNEQFF
>NA|NA|TRBJ2-5|TRBV5-1
CASGSGVETQYF
>NA|NA|TRBJ2-7|TRBV28
CASRSGIGDRYEQYF
>many|NA|TRBJ1-3|TRBV7-6
CASSSPTDNSGNTIYF
>few|NA|TRBJ1-5|TRBV4-1
CASSQNRDQPQHF
>NA|NA|TRBJ1-2|TRBV5-4
CASSEGRSYGYTF
>NA|NA|TRBJ2-1|TRBV10-2
CASMFQDEQFF
>many|TRBD2|TRBJ2-3|TRBV20-1
CSARDPSGRTDTQYF
>few|NA|TRBJ1-2|TRBV7-2
CASSSRQPNYGYTF
>NA|NA|TRBJ1-6|TRBV27
CASSSGRSPLHF
>NA|TRBD2|TRBJ2-3|TRBV29-1
CSVVPRLAQTTDTQYF
>NA|NA|TRBJ1-2|TRBV7-9
CASSLVSANYGYTF
>few|TRBD2|TRBJ2-3|TRBV7-6
CASSLVTSGRGTQYF
>NA|NA|TRBJ1-6|TRBV6-2/TRBV6-3
CASSYLSTEYNSPLHF
>few|NA|TRBJ2-1|TRBV7-2
CASSLSGANEQFF
>many|NA|TRBJ1-1|TRBV7-3
CASSPLGVTEAFF
>NA|TRBD1|TRBJ1-1|TRBV12-3/TRBV12-4
CASSHPWTGFSLWSHENTEAFF
>few|NA|TRBJ2-3|TRBV2
CASSESLGGGTDTQYF
>few|NA|TRBJ1-6|TRBV9
CASSVALGVSDSPLHF
>NA|TRBD2|TRBJ2-2|TRBV20-1
CSAPRETTGELFF
>NA|TRBD2|TRBJ2-5|TRBV28
CASSPRTSGPGAQYF
>NA|NA|TRBJ2-3|TRBV7-8
CASSLIRTGDTQYF
>NA|NA|TRBJ1-6|TRBV28
CASSFYGRPNSPLHF
>many|NA|TRBJ1-3|TRBV5-1
CASSLVQAGAGNTIYF
>NA|NA|TRBJ2-7|TRBV12-3/TRBV12-4
CASSAGTPLYEQYF
>few|NA|TRBJ1-5|TRBV12-3/TRBV12-4
CASSRDGSNQPQHF
>few|NA|TRBJ1-4|TRBV9
CASSPMDATNEKLFF
>NA|NA|TRBJ1-5|TRBV24-1
CATKASKGSNQPQHF
>few|NA|TRBJ2-7|TRBV6-2/TRBV6-3
CASRRTAPNYEQYF
>many|TRBD1|TRBJ2-7|TRBV7-8
CASSAQGAMTYF
>many|NA|TRBJ1-6|TRBV6-2/TRBV6-3
CASSYSATLRNSPLHF
>few|NA|TRBJ1-4|TRBV5-6
CASSLLRGTNEKLFF
>few|NA|TRBJ2-7|TRBV27
CASSPRQASYEQYF
>few|TRBD2|TRBJ2-7|TRBV28
CASSLGTVAGAYEQYF
>few|NA|TRBJ2-1|TRBV11-2
CASSFTGLNFNEQFF
>NA|NA|TRBJ2-2|TRBV10-1
CASQGGSGLNTGELFF
>NA|NA|TRBJ2-2|TRBV4-1
CASSQDQVAGTGELFF
>NA|TRBD1|TRBJ2-1|TRBV7-6
CASSSQQGNIRNEQFF
>many|NA|TRBJ2-7|TRBV7-2
CASSLAGAGSVYEQYF
>many|NA|TRBJ1-5|TRBV7-2
CASSLASYSNQPQHF
>many|NA|TRBJ1-1|TRBV29-1
CSVDGSFLEAFF
>NA|TRBD1|TRBJ1-1|TRBV3-1
CASSQILRTGATEAFF
>few|NA|TRBJ1-2|TRBV20-1
CSAARDRNYGYTF
>few|NA|TRBJ1-2|TRBV9
CASSVGAMPGSNYGYTF
>NA|TRBD2|TRBJ2-1|TRBV27
CASRRATVAGGRDEQFF
>NA|NA|TRBJ2-5|TRBV27
CASRPNIGRDQETQYF